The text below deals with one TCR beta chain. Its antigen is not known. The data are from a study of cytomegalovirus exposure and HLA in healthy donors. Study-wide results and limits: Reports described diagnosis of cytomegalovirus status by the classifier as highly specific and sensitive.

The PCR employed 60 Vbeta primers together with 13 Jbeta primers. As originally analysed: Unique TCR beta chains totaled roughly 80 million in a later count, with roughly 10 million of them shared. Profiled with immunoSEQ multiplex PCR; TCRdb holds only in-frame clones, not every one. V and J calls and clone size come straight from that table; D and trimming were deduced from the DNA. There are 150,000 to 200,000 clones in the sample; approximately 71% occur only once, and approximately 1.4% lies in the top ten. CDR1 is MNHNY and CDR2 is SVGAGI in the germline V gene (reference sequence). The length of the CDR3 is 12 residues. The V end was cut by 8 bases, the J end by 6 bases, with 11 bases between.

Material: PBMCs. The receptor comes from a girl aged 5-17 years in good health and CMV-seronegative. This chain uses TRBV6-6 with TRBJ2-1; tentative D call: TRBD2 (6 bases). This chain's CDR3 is CASGTSPNEQFF. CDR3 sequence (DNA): TGTGCCAGCGGTACTAGCCCCAATGAGCAGTTCTTC.